A selection of T cell receptor beta chains follows, all from one sample in a study of T cells in Graves' hyperthyroidism and ophthalmopathy. TCRdb independently ran MiXCR on the multiplex PCR reads; one entry per CDR3 protein. The sample shows 300,000 or so distinct CDR3 sequences, 16% of them seen only once. The source material was blood. The source of these receptors is a man between 25 and 39 years old with Graves' hyperthyroidism. Both conserved end residues are part of each CDR3. The D gene is left open where the match is weak. Not all rows give a size; the values are once, few, many and, for expanded clones, a class.

cdr3_length: 13; j_call: TRBJ2-3; d_call: -; v_call: TRBV6-1; clone_size: -; cdr3_nt: TGTGCCAGCAGCTTTGACGGCACAGATACGCAGTATTTT; cdr3_aa: CASSFDGTDTQYF
cdr3_length: 13; j_call: TRBJ2-1; d_call: -; v_call: TRBV3-1; clone_size: -; cdr3_nt: TGTGCCAGCAGGTCTCGGGGCACCCATGAGCAGTTCTTC; cdr3_aa: CASRSRGTHEQFF
cdr3_length: 14; j_call: TRBJ1-5; d_call: -; v_call: TRBV5-1; clone_size: many; cdr3_nt: TGCGCCAGCAGCCCAGAAGGGGGCAATCAGCCCCAGCATTTT; cdr3_aa: CASSPEGGNQPQHF
cdr3_length: 14; j_call: TRBJ2-1; d_call: TRBD2; v_call: TRBV29-1; clone_size: many; cdr3_nt: TGCAGCGTCGCGGGACTAGCGGGGACGAATGAGCAGTTCTTC; cdr3_aa: CSVAGLAGTNEQFF
cdr3_length: 14; j_call: TRBJ2-7; d_call: TRBD2; v_call: TRBV11-2; clone_size: -; cdr3_nt: TGTGCCAGCAGCTCCGGGACTAGCGGGAATTGGCAGTACTTC; cdr3_aa: CASSSGTSGNWQYF
cdr3_length: 15; j_call: TRBJ1-1; d_call: -; v_call: TRBV28; clone_size: many; cdr3_nt: TGTGCCAGCAGTCCACCACAGAGCATGAACACTGAAGCTTTCTTT; cdr3_aa: CASSPPQSMNTEAFF
cdr3_length: 13; j_call: TRBJ1-3; d_call: TRBD1; v_call: TRBV11-2; clone_size: -; cdr3_nt: TGTGCCAGCGACCGGAGGGGGCGAAACACCATATATTTT; cdr3_aa: CASDRRGRNTIYF
cdr3_length: 16; j_call: TRBJ2-7; d_call: -; v_call: TRBV28; clone_size: many; cdr3_nt: TGTGCCAGCGGGAGAGGGACACAAACTTTCTCCTACGAGCAGTACTTC; cdr3_aa: CASGRGTQTFSYEQYF
cdr3_length: 15; j_call: TRBJ2-1; d_call: -; v_call: TRBV9; clone_size: few; cdr3_nt: TGTGCCAGCAGCGTCACACTGGGCTCCTACAATGAGCAGTTCTTC; cdr3_aa: CASSVTLGSYNEQFF
cdr3_length: 15; j_call: TRBJ2-5; d_call: TRBD1; v_call: TRBV5-6; clone_size: -; cdr3_nt: TGTGCCAGCAGCCTCAACCCTACAGGGGCGGAGACCCAGTACTTC; cdr3_aa: CASSLNPTGAETQYF
cdr3_length: 14; j_call: TRBJ2-3; d_call: -; v_call: TRBV6-1; clone_size: -; cdr3_nt: TGTGCCACCTCGGCTGGCGGTCCCACAGATACGCAGTATTTT; cdr3_aa: CATSAGGPTDTQYF
cdr3_length: 17; j_call: TRBJ2-1; d_call: TRBD1; v_call: TRBV12-3/TRBV12-4; clone_size: many; cdr3_nt: TGTGCCAGCAGTTTAGCGCTGACAGGGGGTCATCTGGGTGAGCAGTTCTTC; cdr3_aa: CASSLALTGGHLGEQFF
cdr3_length: 13; j_call: TRBJ1-2; d_call: -; v_call: TRBV29-1; clone_size: -; cdr3_nt: TGCAGCGTTGCTGTGGGGGGATTCTATGGCTACACCTTC; cdr3_aa: CSVAVGGFYGYTF
cdr3_length: 12; j_call: TRBJ1-2; d_call: -; v_call: TRBV30; clone_size: many; cdr3_nt: TGTGCCTGGAAGGGCGGCGCTATGGTCTACACCTTC; cdr3_aa: CAWKGGAMVYTF
cdr3_length: 16; j_call: TRBJ2-1; d_call: TRBD2; v_call: TRBV3-1; clone_size: many; cdr3_nt: TGTGCCAGCAGCCAAGGTAGCGGGAATCAGTACAATGAGCAGTTCTTC; cdr3_aa: CASSQGSGNQYNEQFF
cdr3_length: 11; j_call: TRBJ2-1; d_call: -; v_call: TRBV3-1; clone_size: many; cdr3_nt: TGTGCCAGCAGCAAAGCCTGGGAGCAGTTCTTC; cdr3_aa: CASSKAWEQFF
cdr3_length: 12; j_call: TRBJ1-4; d_call: -; v_call: TRBV28; clone_size: few; cdr3_nt: TGTGCCAGCAGTTTAGGCGGGGAAAAACTGTTTTTT; cdr3_aa: CASSLGGEKLFF